This T cell receptor beta chain appears in the sequencing data of a study of cytomegalovirus exposure and HLA in healthy donors. Study results and caveats: Researchers reported in a later analysis that a missense DCLRE1C variant was tied to TCR beta V- and J-gene trimming. A later analysis by the authors found several of the most significant clusters apparently linked to common viral pathogens. Earlier analysis yielded a pattern in which most TCR beta V segments were productive about 90% or about 30% of the time.

Worth noting for this clone: The antigen is unknown.

Both 60 Vbeta primers and 13 Jbeta primers went into the PCR. Here immunoSEQ multiplex PCR was the method, and the copy in TCRdb shows in-frame clones only, minus some. The sample includes roughly 100,000 clones, about 80% of them seen just once. The sample taken for sequencing was PBMCs. This receptor was obtained from a man aged 40-49 years in good health and CMV-seropositive.

As DNA, the CDR3 is TGTGCCAGCGACCGGACTAGCGGGGGGACCCAGTACTTC. Its protein product is CASDRTSGGTQYF. The J gene is TRBJ2-5, the V gene TRBV7-9; the match to TRBD2 covers 13 bases. Trimming took 8 bases from V and 7 from J; bases not matched to a gene: 4. Germline loops: CDR1 SEHNR, CDR2 FQNEAQ (reference sequence). The CDR3 length is 13 residues.